The clone carrying this T cell receptor (beta chain) was recorded many times. Germline CDR1 is LNHNV and CDR2 is YYDKDF (reference sequence). The CDR3 totals 15 residues. V lost 0 bases and J lost 1, with 7 bases in between. This sample was included in a study of metastatic and nonmetastatic thyroid tumors. On the study more broadly: The comparison covered peripheral blood and tumor or nodule tissue in malignant and benign thyroid patients.

Not a single patient had been given any form of treatment at any point before undergoing thyroid surgery. TCRdb re-clonotyped the PCR reads through MiXCR. The table records about 24,000 clones, 23% of them present only once. This TCR was sampled from a male donor with papillary thyroid cancer or a benign thyroid nodule (not recorded which). Some clones in this sample may be carry-over from other donors' samples. The source material was blood. The chain joins TRBV15 to TRBJ1-5; perhaps TRBD1 as D (6 bases). The CDR3 DNA sequence: TGTGCCACCAGCAGAGACAGGGGCAGCAATCAGCCCCAGCATTTT. Translation gives CATSRDRGSNQPQHF.